A selection of T cell receptor beta chains follows, all from one sample in a study of T cells in Graves' hyperthyroidism and ophthalmopathy. Each CDR3 protein is one row after TCRdb ran MiXCR on the multiplex PCR reads. The data hold over 250,000 distinct CDR3 sequences, with about 18% observed a single time. Source material: blood. These TCRs come from a woman between 55 and 75 years old with Graves' ophthalmopathy. The CDR3 runs from the conserved cysteine through the conserved F or W. A D gene is named only where the DNA matches it firmly. A clone size is listed for some rows: how often the clone was seen (once, few, many), or a class if it is expanded.

clone_size d_call j_call v_call cdr3_nt cdr3_aa
many TRBD1 TRBJ1-6 TRBV12-3/TRBV12-4 TGTGCCAGCAGTCTCCGGGACAGAAATTCACCCCTCCACTTT CASSLRDRNSPLHF
. . TRBJ1-1 TRBV15 TGTGCCACCAGCAGAGGGTGGGGCCAGTCCACTGAAGCTTTCTTT CATSRGWGQSTEAFF
many . TRBJ1-5 TRBV5-6 TGTGCCAGCAGCTTTTTTCGGACTCCCAATCAGCCCCAGCATTTT CASSFFRTPNQPQHF
many TRBD2 TRBJ2-1 TRBV11-2 TGTGCCAGCAGCCTTAGCGGGAGTATTGAGGATGAGCAGTTCTTC CASSLSGSIEDEQFF
many TRBD1 TRBJ1-2 TRBV12-3/TRBV12-4 TGTGCCAGCAGCGTGACAGGGATAGACGGCTACACCTTC CASSVTGIDGYTF
many . TRBJ2-5 TRBV4-2 TGTGCCAGCAGCCCGCGGGGCCAAGGGGAGACCCAGTACTTC CASSPRGQGETQYF
. TRBD1 TRBJ1-5 TRBV5-1 TGCGCCAGCAGCTCCGGACAGGGGGCCTTTCAGCCCCAGCATTTT CASSSGQGAFQPQHF
. TRBD1 TRBJ1-4 TRBV2 TGTGCCAGCAGCGACAGGGGTGGTGAAAAACTGTTTTTT CASSDRGGEKLFF
. TRBD2 TRBJ2-3 TRBV5-1 TGCGCCAGCAGCTTGGCCGGGGGGGGCCAGGATACGCAGTATTTT CASSLAGGGQDTQYF
. . TRBJ1-6 TRBV6-2/TRBV6-3 TGTGCCAGCAGTTACTCACCTGAATCACCCCTCCACTTT CASSYSPESPLHF
many TRBD1 TRBJ1-2 TRBV10-3 TGTGCCATCATGGGAAGCAGGGACAGGTCCTCTGGCTACACCTTC CAIMGSRDRSSGYTF
many TRBD1 TRBJ2-7 TRBV7-2 TGTGCCAGCAGCAAGGACAGGAGCTACGAGCAGTACTTC CASSKDRSYEQYF
many TRBD1 TRBJ2-5 TRBV6-1 TGTGCCAGCAGTTACGACAGGGGGTCAGAGACCCAGTACTTC CASSYDRGSETQYF
. . TRBJ2-3 TRBV4-1 TGCGCCAGCAGCCAAACCGCACCAGCAGGGAGTTTTAATACGCAGTATTTT CASSQTAPAGSFNTQYF
once TRBD2 TRBJ2-2 TRBV4-3 TGCGCCAGCAGCCAAGGGGGGGGGACCGGGGAGCTGTTTTTT CASSQGGGTGELFF
few . TRBJ2-1 TRBV5-1 TGCGCCAGCAGCTTGGCCTGGGGTAATGAGCAGTTCTTC CASSLAWGNEQFF
. . TRBJ1-4 TRBV4-3 TGCGCCAGCAGCCAAGTCCGGGTTTCTAATGAAAAACTGTTTTTT CASSQVRVSNEKLFF
. . TRBJ2-3 TRBV2 TGTGCCACCCAGGGCGGGGCAGGGCGGACAGATACGCAGTATTTT CATQGGAGRTDTQYF
many . TRBJ2-2 TRBV28 TGTGCCAGCAGTTTATGGCAGTCTTACGGGGAGCTGTTTTTT CASSLWQSYGELFF
. . TRBJ1-2 TRBV7-3 TGTGCCAGCAGCTCGCCCTCGGTGGGAGGCTACACCTTC CASSSPSVGGYTF
many . TRBJ2-5 TRBV18 TGTGCCAGCTCACCACGGGGGTTAGGAGAGACCCAGTACTTC CASSPRGLGETQYF
. . TRBJ2-6 TRBV6-2/TRBV6-3 TGTGCCAGCAGTAGGGCAGCCAATTCATTCTCTGGGGCCAACGTCCTGACTTTC CASSRAANSFSGANVLTF
. . TRBJ2-7 TRBV4-1 TGCGCCAGCAGCCAAGGGGCCAGGGACCTTATCTCCTACGAGCAGTACTTC CASSQGARDLISYEQYF
many . TRBJ2-2 TRBV18 TGTGCCAGCTCACTTCAGGACACCACCGGGGAGCTGTTTTTT CASSLQDTTGELFF
. TRBD2 TRBJ2-7 TRBV6-1 TGTGCCAGCAGTGAACGTCTAGCGGGGGGCGCGGGCGAGCAGTACTTC CASSERLAGGAGEQYF
few . TRBJ2-5 TRBV24-1 TGTGCCACCAGTGACCCAAGTGGGGGACATTCGGAGACCCAGTACTTC CATSDPSGGHSETQYF
many TRBD1 TRBJ1-6 TRBV27 TGTGCCAGCAGTTATAGAGGGACAGTTAATTCACCCCTCCACTTT CASSYRGTVNSPLHF
. . TRBJ2-1 TRBV6-2/TRBV6-3 TGTGCCAGCAGGTCAGACGGCGTCGGGGAGCAGTTCTTC CASRSDGVGEQFF
. TRBD2 TRBJ2-1 TRBV11-2 TGTGCCAGCAGCTTAGATACCGGGACTAGCGGTGAGCAGTTCTTC CASSLDTGTSGEQFF
. TRBD1 TRBJ1-6 TRBV9 TGTGCCAGCAGCGAGGGGGCTTATAATTCACCCCTCCACTTT CASSEGAYNSPLHF
. . TRBJ2-1 TRBV9 TGTGCCAGCAGCGTTCGAGATAGCTCCTACAATGAGCAGTTCTTC CASSVRDSSYNEQFF
many . TRBJ2-4 TRBV2 TGTGCCAGGATCCCGACAGGGGAGGGGATAGCCAAAAACATTCAGTACTTC CARIPTGEGIAKNIQYF
. . TRBJ1-5 TRBV28 TGTGCCAGCAGTTTATACCCTAGACAGCCCCAGCATTTT CASSLYPRQPQHF
many . TRBJ2-5 TRBV18 TGTGCCACCGAAAAAGGGGTAGGAGAGACCCAGTACTTC CATEKGVGETQYF
many . TRBJ1-1 TRBV6-1 TGTGCCAGCAGCTGGGATACTGGCGCTGAAGCTTTCTTT CASSWDTGAEAFF
. . TRBJ2-1 TRBV4-3 TGCGCCAGCAGCCAAGAGGTAGGACGGCACAATGAGCAGTTCTTC CASSQEVGRHNEQFF
. . TRBJ2-5 TRBV9 TGTGCCAGCAGCCCCACTTTGGCGGGAATGGAGACCCAGTACTTC CASSPTLAGMETQYF